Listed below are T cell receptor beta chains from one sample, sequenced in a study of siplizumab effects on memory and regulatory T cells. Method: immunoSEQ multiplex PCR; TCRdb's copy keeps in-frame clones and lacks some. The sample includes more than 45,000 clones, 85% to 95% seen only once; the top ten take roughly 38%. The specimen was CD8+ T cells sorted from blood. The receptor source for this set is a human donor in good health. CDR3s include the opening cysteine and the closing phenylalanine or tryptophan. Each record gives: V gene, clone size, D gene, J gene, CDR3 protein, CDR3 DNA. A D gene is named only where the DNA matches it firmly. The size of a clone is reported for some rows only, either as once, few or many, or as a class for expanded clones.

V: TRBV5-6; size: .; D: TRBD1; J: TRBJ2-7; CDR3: CASTTQGAPHEQYF; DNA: TGTGCCAGCACCACGCAGGGGGCGCCCCACGAGCAGTACTTC
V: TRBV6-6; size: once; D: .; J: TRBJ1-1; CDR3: CASSYSVRNTEAFF; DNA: TGTGCCAGCAGTTACTCGGTACGGAACACTGAAGCTTTCTTT
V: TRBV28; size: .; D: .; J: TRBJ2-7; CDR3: CASSFARENEQYF; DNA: TGTGCCAGCAGTTTTGCCAGGGAAAACGAGCAGTACTTC
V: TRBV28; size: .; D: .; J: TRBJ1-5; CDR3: CASSSDGYSNQPQHF; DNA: TGTGCCAGCAGCTCAGACGGCTATAGCAATCAGCCCCAGCATTTT
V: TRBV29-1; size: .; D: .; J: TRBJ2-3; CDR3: CSVDGGVADTQYF; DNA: TGCAGCGTTGATGGAGGGGTGGCAGATACGCAGTATTTT
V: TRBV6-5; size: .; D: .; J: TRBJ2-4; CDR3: CASSYSEGRGLYF; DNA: TGTGCCAGCAGTTACTCGGAGGGCAGGGGGTTGTACTTC
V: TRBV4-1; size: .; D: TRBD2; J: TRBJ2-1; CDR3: CASSQLSSGEQFF; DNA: TGCGCCAGCAGCCAATTGTCTAGCGGGGAGCAGTTCTTC
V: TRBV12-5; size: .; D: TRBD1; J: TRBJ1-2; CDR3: CASGLDRGGGYTF; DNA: TGTGCTAGTGGTTTGGACAGGGGTGGCGGCTACACCTTC
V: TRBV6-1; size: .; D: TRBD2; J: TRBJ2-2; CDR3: CASTRGGNTGELFF; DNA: TGTGCCAGCACCCGGGGGGGTAACACCGGGGAGCTGTTTTTT
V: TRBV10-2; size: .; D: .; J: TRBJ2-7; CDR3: CASSGTLSYEQYF; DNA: TGCGCCAGCAGTGGTACACTCTCCTACGAGCAGTACTTC
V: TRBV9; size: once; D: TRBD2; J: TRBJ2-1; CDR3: CASSETSGRGNEQFF; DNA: TGTGCCAGCAGCGAGACTAGCGGGAGAGGCAATGAGCAGTTCTTC
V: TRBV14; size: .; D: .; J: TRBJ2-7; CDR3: CASRGTSLYEQYF; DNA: TGTGCCTCCAGGGGGACTTCCCTCTACGAGCAGTACTTC
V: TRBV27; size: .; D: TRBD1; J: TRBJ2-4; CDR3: CASSLGTGAKNIQYF; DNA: TGTGCCAGCAGTTTAGGGACAGGAGCCAAAAACATTCAGTACTTC
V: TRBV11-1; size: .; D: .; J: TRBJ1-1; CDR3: CASSLAGPNTEAFF; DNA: TGTGCCAGCAGCTTAGCAGGGCCTAACACTGAAGCTTTCTTT
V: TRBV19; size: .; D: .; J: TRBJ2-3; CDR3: CASSTLKWGPTDTQYF; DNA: TGTGCCAGTAGTACCTTAAAATGGGGCCCCACAGATACGCAGTATTTT
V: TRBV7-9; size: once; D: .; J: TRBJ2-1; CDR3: CASNSAGASYNEQFF; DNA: TGTGCCAGCAACTCGGCGGGTGCCTCCTACAATGAGCAGTTCTTC
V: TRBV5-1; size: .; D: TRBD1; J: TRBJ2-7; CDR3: CASSPLNVGDRLNYEQYF; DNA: TGCGCCAGCAGCCCACTTAATGTGGGGGACAGGTTAAACTACGAGCAGTACTTC
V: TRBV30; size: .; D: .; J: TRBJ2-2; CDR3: CAWSGGTGELFF; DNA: TGTGCCTGGAGTGGCGGCACCGGGGAGCTGTTTTTT
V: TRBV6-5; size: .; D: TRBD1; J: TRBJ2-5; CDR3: CASSQGVQETQYF; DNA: TGTGCCAGCAGCCAGGGGGTCCAAGAGACCCAGTACTTC
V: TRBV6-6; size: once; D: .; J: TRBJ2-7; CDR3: CASSYDPHPESYEQYF; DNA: TGTGCCAGCAGTTACGACCCTCACCCAGAGTCGTACGAGCAGTACTTC
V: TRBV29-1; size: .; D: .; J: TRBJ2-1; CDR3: CSMTQGGSVMDEQFF; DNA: TGCAGCATGACGCAAGGTGGGAGTGTAATGGATGAGCAGTTCTTC
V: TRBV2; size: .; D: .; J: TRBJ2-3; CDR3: CASSEVNRVLTDTQYF; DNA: TGTGCCAGCAGTGAGGTGAACAGGGTCCTCACAGATACGCAGTATTTT
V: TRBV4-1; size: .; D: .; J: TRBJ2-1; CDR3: CASSQGWDGSNEQFF; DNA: TGCGCCAGCAGCCAAGGTTGGGACGGTTCCAATGAGCAGTTCTTC
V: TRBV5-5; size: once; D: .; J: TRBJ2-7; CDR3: CASSWTTGGEQYF; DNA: TGTGCCAGCAGCTGGACCACCGGGGGCGAGCAGTACTTC
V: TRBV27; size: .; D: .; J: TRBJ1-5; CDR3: CASSYRAFDQPQHF; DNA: TGTGCCAGCAGTTATAGAGCGTTCGATCAGCCCCAGCATTTT
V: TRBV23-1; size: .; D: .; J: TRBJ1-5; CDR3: CASDQPQHF; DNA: TGCGCCAGCGATCAGCCCCAGCATTTT
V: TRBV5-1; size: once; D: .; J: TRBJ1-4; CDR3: CASSGDTHNEKLFF; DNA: TGCGCCAGCAGCGGCGACACCCATAATGAAAAACTGTTTTTT
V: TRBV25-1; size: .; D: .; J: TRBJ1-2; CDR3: CASISDYGYTF; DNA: TGTGCCAGCATTTCGGACTATGGCTACACCTTC
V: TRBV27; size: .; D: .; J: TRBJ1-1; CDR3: CASSLGGPDRAFF; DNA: TGTGCCAGCAGTTTGGGGGGACCTGACCGAGCTTTCTTT